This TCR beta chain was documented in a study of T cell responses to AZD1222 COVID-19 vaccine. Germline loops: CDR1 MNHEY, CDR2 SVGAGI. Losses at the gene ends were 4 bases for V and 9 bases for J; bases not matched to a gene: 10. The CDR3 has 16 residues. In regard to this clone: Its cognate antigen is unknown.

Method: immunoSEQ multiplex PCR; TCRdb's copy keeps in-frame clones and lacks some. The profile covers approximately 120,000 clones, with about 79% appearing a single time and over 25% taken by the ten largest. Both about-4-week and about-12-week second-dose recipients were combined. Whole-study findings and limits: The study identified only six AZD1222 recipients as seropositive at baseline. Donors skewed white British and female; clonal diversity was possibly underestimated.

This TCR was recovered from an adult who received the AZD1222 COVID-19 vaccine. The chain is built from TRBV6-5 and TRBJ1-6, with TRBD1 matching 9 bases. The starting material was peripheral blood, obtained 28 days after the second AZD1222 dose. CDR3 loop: CASSSYPGQGGSPLHF. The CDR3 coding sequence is TGTGCCAGCAGTTCATATCCGGGACAGGGAGGTTCACCCCTCCACTTT.